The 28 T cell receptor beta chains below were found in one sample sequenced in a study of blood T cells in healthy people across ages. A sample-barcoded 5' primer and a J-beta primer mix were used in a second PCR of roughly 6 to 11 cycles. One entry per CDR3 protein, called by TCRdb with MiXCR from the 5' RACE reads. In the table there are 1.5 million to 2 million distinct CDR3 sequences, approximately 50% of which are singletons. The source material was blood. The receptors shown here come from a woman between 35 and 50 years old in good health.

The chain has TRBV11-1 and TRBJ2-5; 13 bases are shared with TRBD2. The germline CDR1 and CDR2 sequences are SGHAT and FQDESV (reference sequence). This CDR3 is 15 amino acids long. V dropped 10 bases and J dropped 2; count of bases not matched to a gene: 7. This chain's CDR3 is CATGGTSGTQETQYF. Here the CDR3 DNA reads TGTGCCACCGGGGGGACTAGCGGGACTCAAGAGACCCAGTACTTC.

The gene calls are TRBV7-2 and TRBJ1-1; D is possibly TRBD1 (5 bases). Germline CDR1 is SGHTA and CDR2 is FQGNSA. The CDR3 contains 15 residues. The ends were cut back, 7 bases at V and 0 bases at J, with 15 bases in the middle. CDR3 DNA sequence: TGTGCCAGCAAGCGGGACTCATCGATGAACACTGAAGCTTTCTTT. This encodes CASKRDSSMNTEAFF.

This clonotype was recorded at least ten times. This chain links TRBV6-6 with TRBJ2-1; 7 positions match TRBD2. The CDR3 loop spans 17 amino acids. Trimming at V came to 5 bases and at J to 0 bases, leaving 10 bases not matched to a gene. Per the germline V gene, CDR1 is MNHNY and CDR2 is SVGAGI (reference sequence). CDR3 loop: CASSPTAGGSSYNEQFF. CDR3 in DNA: TGTGCCAGCAGTCCTACCGCCGGGGGGAGCTCCTACAATGAGCAGTTCTTC.

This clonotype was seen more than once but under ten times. This CDR3 reads CSASSMGGVHQETQYF. The CDR3 coding sequence is TGCAGTGCTAGTTCAATGGGGGGGGTCCACCAAGAGACCCAGTACTTC. This chain links TRBV20-1 with TRBJ2-5; 7 nucleotides align to TRBD2. The V segment lost 3 bases and the J segment 0 bases; nucleotides outside the gene matches: 10. Germline lookup yields CDR1 DFQATT and CDR2 SNEGSKA (reference sequence). The CDR3 runs to 16 residues.

This CDR3 is CASSYSGLAGDEQFF. The CDR3 coding sequence is TGTGCCAGCAGTTACTCGGGGTTAGCGGGGGACGAGCAGTTCTTC. J is TRBJ2-1 and V is TRBV6-6; 9 bases are a match to TRBD2. The J segment lost 10 bases and the V segment lost 0 bases, leaving 7 bases of the junction unmatched. The CDR3 is made up of 15 amino acids. Germline values: CDR1 MNHNY, CDR2 SVGAGI (reference sequence).

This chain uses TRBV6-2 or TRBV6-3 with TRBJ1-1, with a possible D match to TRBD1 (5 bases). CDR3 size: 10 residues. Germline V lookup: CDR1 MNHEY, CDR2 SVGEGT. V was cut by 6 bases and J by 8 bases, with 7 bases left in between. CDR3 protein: CASRQGEAFF. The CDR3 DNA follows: TGTGCCAGCAGGCAGGGAGAAGCTTTCTTT.

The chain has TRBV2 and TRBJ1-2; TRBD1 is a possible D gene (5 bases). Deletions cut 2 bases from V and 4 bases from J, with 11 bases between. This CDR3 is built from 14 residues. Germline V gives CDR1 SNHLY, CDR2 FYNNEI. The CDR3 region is CASSEQGHPYGYTF. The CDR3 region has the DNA TGTGCCAGCAGTGAACAAGGACACCCCTATGGCTACACCTTC.

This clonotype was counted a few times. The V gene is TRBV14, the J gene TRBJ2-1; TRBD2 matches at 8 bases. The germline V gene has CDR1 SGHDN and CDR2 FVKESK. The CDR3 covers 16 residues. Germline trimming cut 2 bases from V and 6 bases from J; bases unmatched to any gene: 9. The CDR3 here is CASSQRRGAVGNEQFF. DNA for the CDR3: TGTGCCAGCAGCCAACGGCGGGGGGCCGTTGGCAATGAGCAGTTCTTC.

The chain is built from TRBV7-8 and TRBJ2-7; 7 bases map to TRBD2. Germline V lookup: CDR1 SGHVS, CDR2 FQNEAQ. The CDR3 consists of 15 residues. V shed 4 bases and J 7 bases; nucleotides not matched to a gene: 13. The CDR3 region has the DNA TGTGCCAGCAGCTCCCTGGGAGGGGCCTACAATGAGCAGTACTTC. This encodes CASSSLGGAYNEQYF.

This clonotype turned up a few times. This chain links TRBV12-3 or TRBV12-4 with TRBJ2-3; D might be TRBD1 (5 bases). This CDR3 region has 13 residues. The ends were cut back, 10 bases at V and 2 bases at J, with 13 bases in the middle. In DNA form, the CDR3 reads TGTGCCATCACAGGCCGTAACACAGATACGCAGTATTTT. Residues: CAITGRNTDTQYF.

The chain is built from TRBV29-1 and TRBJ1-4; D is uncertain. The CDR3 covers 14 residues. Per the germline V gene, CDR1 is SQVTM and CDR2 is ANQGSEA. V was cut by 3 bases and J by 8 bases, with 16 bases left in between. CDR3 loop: CSVDPKSSGEKLFF. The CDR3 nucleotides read TGCAGCGTTGATCCGAAATCCTCGGGAGAAAAACTGTTTTTT. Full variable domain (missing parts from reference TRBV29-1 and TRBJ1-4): SAVISQKPSRDICQRGTSLTIQCQVDSQVTMMFWYRQQPGQSLTLIATANQGSEATYESGFVIDKFPISRPNLTFSTLTVSNMSPEDSSIYLCSVDPKSSGEKLFFGSGTQLSVL.

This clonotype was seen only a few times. CDR3 region: CASMDLSSYEQYF. The CDR3 nucleotides read TGCGCCAGCATGGACTTAAGCTCCTACGAGCAGTACTTC. This sequence joins TRBV5-1 and TRBJ2-7, with TRBD2 as a possible D gene (5 bases). Trimming pared 6 bases from V and 0 bases from J, leaving 10 bases between. The CDR3 covers 13 residues. Germline assignment: CDR1 SGHRS and CDR2 YFSETQ. Together with reference TRBV5-1 and TRBJ2-7, the CDR3 gives the full variable domain: KAGVTQTPRYLIKTRGQQVTLSCSPISGHRSVSWYQQTPGQGLQFLFEYFSETQRNKGNFPGRFSGRQFSNSRSEMNVSTLELGDSALYLCASMDLSSYEQYFGPGTRLTVT.

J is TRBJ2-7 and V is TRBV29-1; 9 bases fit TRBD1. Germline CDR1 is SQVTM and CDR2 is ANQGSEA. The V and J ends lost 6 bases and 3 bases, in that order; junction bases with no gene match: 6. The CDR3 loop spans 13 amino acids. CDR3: CSVPETGGYEQYF. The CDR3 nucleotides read TGCAGCGTACCCGAGACAGGGGGCTACGAGCAGTACTTC.

CDR3 loop: CASSAQRPGQATLLYGYTF. As DNA, the CDR3 is TGTGCCAGCAGTGCCCAACGTCCGGGACAGGCCACTCTTCTCTATGGCTACACCTTC. The chain carries TRBV6-2 or TRBV6-3 and TRBJ1-2; 8 positions match TRBD1. CDR1 is MNHEY and CDR2 is SVGEGT in the germline V gene. CDR3 length equals 19 residues. V dropped 5 bases and J dropped 4; count of bases not matched to a gene: 21.

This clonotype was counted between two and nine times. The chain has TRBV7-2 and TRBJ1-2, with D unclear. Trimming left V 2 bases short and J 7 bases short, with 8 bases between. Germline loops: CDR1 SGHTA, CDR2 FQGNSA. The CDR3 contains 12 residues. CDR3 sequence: CASSLMGGGYTF. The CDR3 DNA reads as TGTGCCAGCAGCTTAATGGGAGGTGGCTACACCTTC.

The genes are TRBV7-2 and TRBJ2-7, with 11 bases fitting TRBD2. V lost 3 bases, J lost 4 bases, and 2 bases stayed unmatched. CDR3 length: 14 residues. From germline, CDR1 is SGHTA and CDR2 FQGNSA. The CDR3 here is CASSFRLAGYEQYF. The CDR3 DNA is TGTGCCAGCAGCTTCAGACTAGCGGGGTACGAGCAGTACTTC.

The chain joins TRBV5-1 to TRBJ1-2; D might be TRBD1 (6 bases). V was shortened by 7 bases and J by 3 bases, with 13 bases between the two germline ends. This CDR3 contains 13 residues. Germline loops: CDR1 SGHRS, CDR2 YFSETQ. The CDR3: CASYGGIDYGYTF. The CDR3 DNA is TGCGCCAGCTACGGGGGCATAGACTATGGCTACACCTTC. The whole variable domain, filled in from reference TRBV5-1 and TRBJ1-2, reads KAGVTQTPRYLIKTRGQQVTLSCSPISGHRSVSWYQQTPGQGLQFLFEYFSETQRNKGNFPGRFSGRQFSNSRSEMNVSTLELGDSALYLCASYGGIDYGYTFGSGTRLTVV.

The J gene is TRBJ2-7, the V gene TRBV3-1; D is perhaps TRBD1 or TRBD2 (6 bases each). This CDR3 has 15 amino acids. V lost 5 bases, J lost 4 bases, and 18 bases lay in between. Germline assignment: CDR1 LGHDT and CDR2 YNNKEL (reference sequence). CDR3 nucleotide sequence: TGTGCCAGCAGCAACCCCGGGGGCAGGGAGTACGAGCAGTACTTC. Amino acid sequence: CASSNPGGREYEQYF.

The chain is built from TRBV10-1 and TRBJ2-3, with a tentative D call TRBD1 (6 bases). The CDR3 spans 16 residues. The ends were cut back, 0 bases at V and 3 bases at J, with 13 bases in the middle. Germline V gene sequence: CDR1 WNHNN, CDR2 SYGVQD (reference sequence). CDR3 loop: CASSESGARGTDTQYF. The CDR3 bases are TGCGCCAGCAGTGAGTCGGGGGCTCGGGGAACAGATACGCAGTATTTT.

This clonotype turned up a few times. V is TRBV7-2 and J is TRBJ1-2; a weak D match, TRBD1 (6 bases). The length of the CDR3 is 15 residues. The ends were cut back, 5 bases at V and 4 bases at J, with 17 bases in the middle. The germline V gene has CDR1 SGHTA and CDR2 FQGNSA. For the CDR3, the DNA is TGTGCCAGCAGCGATCGGACAGCAATTCTCTATGGCTACACCTTC. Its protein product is CASSDRTAILYGYTF.

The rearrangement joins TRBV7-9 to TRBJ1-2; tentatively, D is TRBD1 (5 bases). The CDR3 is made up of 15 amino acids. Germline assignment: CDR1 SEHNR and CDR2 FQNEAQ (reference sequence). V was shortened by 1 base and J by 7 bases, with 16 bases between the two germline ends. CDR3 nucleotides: TGTGCCAGCAGCTTAGTTGCAGGGTGGGACGGTGGCTACACCTTC. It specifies CASSLVAGWDGGYTF.

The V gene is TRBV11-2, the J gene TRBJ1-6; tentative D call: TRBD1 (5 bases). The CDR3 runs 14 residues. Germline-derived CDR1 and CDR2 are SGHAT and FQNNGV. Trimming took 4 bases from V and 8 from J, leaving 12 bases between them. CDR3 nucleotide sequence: TGTGCCAGCAGCTCACAGACCAGGGATTCACCCCTCCACTTT. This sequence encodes CASSSQTRDSPLHF.

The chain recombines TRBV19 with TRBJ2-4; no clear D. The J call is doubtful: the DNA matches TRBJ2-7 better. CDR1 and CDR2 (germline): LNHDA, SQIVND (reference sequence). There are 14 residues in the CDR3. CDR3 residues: CASSDRTYSYEQYF. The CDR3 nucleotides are TGTGCCAGTAGCGATCGGACGTATTCCTACGAGCAGTACTTC.

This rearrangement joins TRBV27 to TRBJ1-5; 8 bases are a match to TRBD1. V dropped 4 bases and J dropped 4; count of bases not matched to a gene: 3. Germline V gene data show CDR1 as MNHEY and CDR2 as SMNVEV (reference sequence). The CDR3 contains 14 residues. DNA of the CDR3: TGTGCCAGCAGTTCGGACAGGGCGAATCAGCCCCAGCATTTT. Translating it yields CASSSDRANQPQHF.

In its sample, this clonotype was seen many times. The CDR3 coding sequence is TGCAGTGCTAGTGTAGGACTCTATGGCTACACCTTC. Protein product: CSASVGLYGYTF. The rearrangement joins TRBV20-1 to TRBJ1-2; the D is unclear. Germline lookup yields CDR1 DFQATT and CDR2 SNEGSKA (reference sequence). CDR3 length: 12 residues. V lost 3 bases, J lost 4 bases, and 9 bases lay in between.

For the CDR3, the DNA is TGTGCCAGCAGTTTAAACGATCCTTACGAGCAGTACTTC. It is translated as CASSLNDPYEQYF. The chain couples TRBV28 to TRBJ2-7; D is uncertain. The CDR3 has 13 residues. Trimming removed 2 bases from V and 4 bases from J, with 9 bases in between. In germline, CDR1 is MDHEN, CDR2 SYDVKM.

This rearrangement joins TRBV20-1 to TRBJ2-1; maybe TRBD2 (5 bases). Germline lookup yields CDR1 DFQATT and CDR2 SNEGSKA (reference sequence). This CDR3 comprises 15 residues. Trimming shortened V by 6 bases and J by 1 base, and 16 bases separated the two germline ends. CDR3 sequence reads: CSALILVLSYNEQFF. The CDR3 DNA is TGCAGTGCCCTGATACTAGTTTTATCCTACAATGAGCAGTTCTTC.

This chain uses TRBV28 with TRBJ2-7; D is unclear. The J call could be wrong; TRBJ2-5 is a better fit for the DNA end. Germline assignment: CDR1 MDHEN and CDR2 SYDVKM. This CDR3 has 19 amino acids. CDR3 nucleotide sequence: TGTGCCAGCAGTTTATTGTCCTCGGTCGGACCCAAACTCGGGCGGACCCAGTACTTC. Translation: CASSLLSSVGPKLGRTQYF.